The 27 T cell receptor beta chains given below trace back to one sample, sequenced in a study of shared clonotypes between healthy human individuals. Sequencing used immunoSEQ multiplex PCR; TCRdb keeps in-frame clones, though not all of them. The profile shows roughly 1 million clones, around 74% of them singletons. Sequencing used memory CD4+ T cells sorted from blood. The subset is: CD45RA-negative fraction. The source of these receptors is a man aged 18-30 years in good health.

The chain carries TRBV19 and TRBJ1-3, with no clear D. With 1 base removed from V and 0 bases from J, the gap between germline ends came to 7 bases. Germline V gives CDR1 LNHDA, CDR2 SQIVND (reference sequence). The CDR3 has 15 amino acids. CDR3 sequence reads: CASSIGAISGNTIYF. The CDR3 DNA is TGTGCCAGTAGTATAGGTGCCATCTCTGGAAACACCATATATTTT.

This clone occurred once. A far larger clone is only one base removed, so a read error is likely. The V and J genes are TRBV9 and TRBJ1-1, with D unclear. With 0 bases removed from V and 1 base from J, the gap between germline ends came to 4 bases. Germline CDR1 reads SGDLS; CDR2 reads YYNGEE. The CDR3 is 13 amino acids. CDR3 protein: CASSVEQNTEAFF. CDR3 bases: TGTGCCAGCAGCGTAGAACAGAACACTGAAGCTTTCTTT. The full variable domain, in which reference TRBV9 and TRBJ1-1 provide the parts outside the CDR3, is DSGVTQTPKHLITATGQRVTLRCSPRSGDLSVYWYQQSLDQGLQFLIQYYNGEERAKGNILERFSAQQFPDLHSELNLSSLELGDSALYFCASSVEQNTEAFFGQGTRLTVV.

Comment on this clone: This CDR3 is also generated by other DNA sequences in the sample. CDR3 region: CAWSVGVNQPQHF. In DNA, the CDR3 is TGTGCCTGGAGTGTAGGGGTCAATCAGCCCCAGCATTTT. The gene calls are TRBV30 and TRBJ1-5; D possibly corresponds to TRBD1 (5 bases). With 0 bases removed from V and 3 bases from J, the gap between germline ends came to 6 bases. The CDR3 extends over 13 amino acids. CDR1 is GTSNPN, CDR2 SVGIG, per germline (reference sequence).

J is TRBJ2-7 and V is TRBV2; 8 bases align to TRBD2. This CDR3 spans 14 amino acids. V was pared by 7 bases and J by 4 bases, with 9 bases of the junction left unmatched. CDR1 and CDR2 from the germline V gene are SNHLY and FYNNEI. As DNA, the CDR3 is TGTGCCAGCAACGGGGCGGCTAGCGGGTACGAGCAGTACTTC. It yields the protein CASNGAASGYEQYF.

The CDR3 sequence is CASSPTGGWGEQYF. DNA of the CDR3: TGTGCCAGCTCACCGACAGGAGGCTGGGGGGAGCAGTACTTC. The rearrangement uses TRBV18 and TRBJ2-7; D possibly corresponds to TRBD1 (6 bases). Between the trimmed V and J ends, which lost 3 bases and 7 bases, there was a span of 16 bases. The CDR3 runs 14 residues. Germline V lookup: CDR1 KGHSH, CDR2 LQKENI.

The rearrangement uses TRBV5-4 and TRBJ2-2, with 9 bases aligning to TRBD1. J gave up 4 bases and V 4 bases, and 5 bases lay outside the gene matches. The CDR3 sequence is 15 residues long. Germline V gene lookup returns CDR1 SGHNT and CDR2 YYREEE (reference sequence). CDR3 amino acids: CASSRGTGITGELFF. The CDR3 nucleotides are TGTGCCAGCAGCAGGGGGACAGGGATCACCGGGGAGCTGTTTTTT. Full variable domain (remainder filled in from reference TRBV5-4 and TRBJ2-2): ETGVTQSPTHLIKTRGQQVTLRCSSQSGHNTVSWYQQALGQGPQFIFQYYREEENGRGNFPPRFSGLQFPNYSSELNVNALELDDSALYLCASSRGTGITGELFFGEGSRLTVL.

This sequence joins TRBV10-3 and TRBJ2-7; no clear D gene. This CDR3 region has 14 residues. Trimming pared 0 bases from V and 3 bases from J, leaving 9 bases between. Per germline, CDR1 ENHRY and CDR2 SYGVKD. In DNA, the CDR3 is TGTGCCATCAGTGAGTCGACCGGCGGCTACGAGCAGTACTTC. Amino acid sequence: CAISESTGGYEQYF.

This chain joins TRBV19 and TRBJ2-5, with D unclear. CDR1 is LNHDA and CDR2 is SQIVND in the germline V gene (reference sequence). V dropped 7 bases and J dropped 5 bases, with 20 bases sitting between them. There are 15 residues in the CDR3. Here the CDR3 reads CASKASAPTAETQYF. DNA for the CDR3: TGTGCCAGTAAGGCCTCGGCTCCCACTGCGGAGACCCAGTACTTC.

The chain links TRBV9 to TRBJ2-2; no firm D call. CDR1 and CDR2 (germline): SGDLS, YYNGEE. Trimming left V 3 bases short and J 1 base short, with 7 bases between. This CDR3 contains 14 residues. Written as DNA, the CDR3 is TGTGCCAGCAGCGGATACTTGAACACCGGGGAGCTGTTTTTT. Protein sequence: CASSGYLNTGELFF.

The genes are TRBV2 and TRBJ2-5; 7 nucleotides line up with TRBD2. Germline V lookup: CDR1 SNHLY, CDR2 FYNNEI. The length of the CDR3 is 13 residues. J was trimmed by 2 bases and V by 7 bases; bases with no gene match: 4. DNA of the CDR3: TGTGCCAGCACCCGAGCGGGGCAAGAGACCCAGTACTTC. Its translation: CASTRAGQETQYF.

The chain is built from TRBV5-6 and TRBJ2-1; no clear D. V lost 1 base and J 9 bases, leaving 8 bases between the germline ends. CDR1 and CDR2 (germline): SGHDT, YYEEEE. This CDR3 is built from 12 residues. This chain's CDR3 is CASSLLSSEQFF. The CDR3, as DNA: TGTGCCAGCAGCTTGCTGTCAAGTGAGCAGTTCTTC.

This chain links TRBV4-1 with TRBJ2-3, with TRBD2 as a possible D gene (6 bases). Between the trimmed V and J ends, which lost 5 bases and 1 base, there was a span of 13 bases. The germline CDR1 and CDR2 sequences are MGHRA and YSYEKL. The CDR3 sequence is 15 residues long. The CDR3 reads CASSSRERGTDTQYF. In DNA, the CDR3 is TGCGCCAGCAGCTCCCGAGAGCGGGGCACAGATACGCAGTATTTT.

The gene calls are TRBV19 and TRBJ2-3; D unclear. The CDR3 length is 13 residues. V was clipped by 4 bases and J by 2 bases, with 7 bases between them. In germline, CDR1 is LNHDA, CDR2 SQIVND (reference sequence). The CDR3 coding sequence is TGTGCCAGTAGTAAACAGATCACAGATACGCAGTATTTT. Its protein is CASSKQITDTQYF.

CDR3 protein: CASGSLLAGGSSYEQYF. DNA of the CDR3: TGTGCTAGTGGTTCGCTCTTAGCGGGAGGGAGCTCCTACGAGCAGTACTTC. This chain connects TRBV12-5 to TRBJ2-7; TRBD2 matches 11 bases. Looked up from germline, CDR1 is LGHNT and CDR2 is FRNRAP. The CDR3 runs 17 residues. V dropped 4 bases and J dropped 0; count of bases not matched to a gene: 8.

The chain uses TRBV30 and TRBJ1-3, with no clear D. Per the germline V gene, CDR1 is GTSNPN and CDR2 is SVGIG (reference sequence). Trimming shortened V by 5 bases and J by 0 bases, and 11 bases separated the two germline ends. The CDR3 totals 14 residues. For the CDR3, the DNA is TGTGCCTGGGGACCTGGAAACTCTGGAAACACCATATATTTT. Its translation is CAWGPGNSGNTIYF.

This chain uses TRBV19 with TRBJ2-2, with 10 positions matching TRBD2. The CDR3 spans 20 residues. V was clipped by 1 base and J by 0 bases; unmatched bases: 11. Germline V CDR1 and CDR2: LNHDA, SQIVND (reference sequence). CDR3 coding DNA: TGTGCCAGTAGTATAGCAAGCGGGAGGGCCAGGGGTCCGAACACCGGGGAGCTGTTTTTT. Its protein is CASSIASGRARGPNTGELFF.

The chain uses TRBV19 and TRBJ1-5; D gene uncertain. V lost 8 bases and J 3 bases, leaving 14 bases between the germline ends. Germline values: CDR1 LNHDA, CDR2 SQIVND (reference sequence). The CDR3 loop spans 14 amino acids. CDR3 sequence: CASYGGRLNQPQHF. The CDR3 region has the DNA TGTGCCAGTTACGGCGGAAGGCTCAATCAGCCCCAGCATTTT.

The chain joins TRBV4-3 to TRBJ2-1; D not resolved. The germline V gene encodes CDR1 LGHNA and CDR2 YSLEER. This CDR3 region has 14 residues. Between the trimmed V and J ends, which lost 0 bases and 3 bases, there was a span of 6 bases. The CDR3: CASSQEKGYNEQFF. The CDR3 coding sequence is TGCGCCAGCAGCCAAGAAAAGGGCTACAATGAGCAGTTCTTC.

The rearrangement uses TRBV11-2 and TRBJ1-3, with TRBD1 identical over 10 bases. In germline, CDR1 is SGHAT, CDR2 FQNNGV. J lost 7 bases, V lost 4 bases, and 10 bases had no gene match. This CDR3 is built from 16 residues. CDR3 bases: TGTGCCAGCAGCTCGACCGACAGGGGGCTTCGGAACACCATATATTTT. This encodes CASSSTDRGLRNTIYF. Full variable domain (outside the CDR3, taken from reference TRBV11-2 and TRBJ1-3): EAGVAQSPRYKIIEKRQSVAFWCNPISGHATLYWYQQILGQGPKLLIQFQNNGVVDDSQLPKDRFSAERLKGVDSTLKIQPAKLEDSAVYLCASSSTDRGLRNTIYFGEGSWLTVV.

This chain joins TRBV5-6 and TRBJ1-3; possible D gene TRBD1, 6 bases. This CDR3 comprises 14 residues. The V end lost 3 bases, the J end lost 2 bases, and 9 bases lay between the germline ends. CDR1 is SGHDT, CDR2 YYEEEE, per germline. The CDR3 sequence is CASSYTGTGNTIYF. For the CDR3, the DNA is TGTGCCAGCAGCTATACAGGGACTGGAAACACCATATATTTT.

The chain employs TRBV4-1 and TRBJ2-7; D possibly uses TRBD1 or TRBD2 (7 bases each). The V gene's germline CDR1 is MGHRA and CDR2 YSYEKL. V gave up 0 bases and J gave up 4 bases, with 16 bases separating them. The CDR3 runs 16 residues. The CDR3 DNA reads as TGCGCCAGCAGCCAAGATAAGGGAGGGGGCCAATACGAGCAGTACTTC. This translates into CASSQDKGGGQYEQYF.

This clone occurred a few times. This chain uses TRBV9 with TRBJ1-6; D unresolved. The V gene's germline CDR1 is SGDLS and CDR2 YYNGEE. V was trimmed by 4 bases and J by 8 bases, leaving 10 bases between them. This CDR3 contains 13 residues. The CDR3 DNA reads as TGTGCCAGCAGCTTAGAATGGGATTCACCCCTCCACTTT. The encoded protein is CASSLEWDSPLHF.

The chain combines TRBV7-8 with TRBJ2-5; 10 bases match TRBD1. Germline CDR1 SGHVS, CDR2 FQNEAQ. This CDR3 contains 14 residues. J gave up 5 bases and V 3 bases, and 3 bases lay outside the gene matches. The CDR3 spells CASSFDRGLETQYF. The CDR3 DNA follows: TGTGCCAGCAGCTTCGACAGGGGGCTGGAGACCCAGTACTTC.

The chain joins TRBV12-5 to TRBJ1-3; D not certain. The V gene's germline CDR1 is LGHNT and CDR2 FRNRAP. The ends were cut back, 3 bases at V and 2 bases at J, with 17 bases in the middle. This CDR3 contains 17 residues. The CDR3: CASGFGSGNFTGNTIYF. The CDR3 DNA reads TGTGCTAGTGGTTTCGGATCCGGGAACTTTACTGGAAACACCATATATTTT.

This chain joins TRBV2 and TRBJ1-2, with 9 bases that match TRBD1. V was pared by 8 bases and J by 7 bases, with 11 bases of the junction left unmatched. CDR3 length: 14 residues. Germline-derived CDR1 and CDR2 are SNHLY and FYNNEI. In nucleotides, the CDR3 is TGTGCCAGCGTAGGTGGGACAGGGACCCGTGGCTACACCTTC. The encoded protein is CASVGGTGTRGYTF.

This sequence joins TRBV2 and TRBJ2-1; 8 nucleotides match TRBD2. This CDR3 is 17 amino acids long. The trim removed 1 base at V and 7 bases at J, leaving 12 bases unmatched. Per germline, CDR1 SNHLY and CDR2 FYNNEI. CDR3 in DNA: TGTGCCAGCAGTGAAGTCGGGTGGAGCGGGAGAGAGAATGAGCAGTTCTTC. Protein: CASSEVGWSGRENEQFF.

This chain joins TRBV5-1 and TRBJ2-2; D uncertain. CDR1 is SGHRS, CDR2 YFSETQ, per germline. Trimming pared 4 bases from V and 1 base from J, leaving 5 bases between. This CDR3 has 13 amino acids. The CDR3: CASSAQNTGELFF. In DNA, the CDR3 is TGCGCCAGCAGCGCCCAGAACACCGGGGAGCTGTTTTTT.